Below, 16 T cell receptor beta chains from the same sample are listed, as sequenced in a study of blood T cell repertoires in COVID-19. The protocol was immunoSEQ multiplex PCR, while the TCRdb copy is restricted to in-frame clones and leaves out a portion. The sample consists of hundreds of thousands of clones, approximately 85% of them appearing once. The specimen was peripheral blood. The receptors derive from a human donor in a cohort sampled during active COVID-19.

V is TRBV21-1 and J is TRBJ2-7; the DNA was not used to check the table's D call, TRBD1. TRBV21-1 is termed a pseudogene. The CDR3 length is 13 residues. The CDR3 DNA reads TGTGCCAGAGAGCAGGGGTTTTGGGACGAGCAGTACTTC. This encodes CAREQGFWDEQYF.

The chain joins TRBV18 to TRBJ2-7; 9 bases map to TRBD2. Germline V gene lookup returns CDR1 KGHSH and CDR2 LQKENI. J lost 2 bases, V lost 3 bases, and 11 bases had no gene match. This CDR3 region has 17 residues. As DNA, the CDR3 is TGTGCCAGCTCACCCCGTAAAGGCATAGCGGGGGCCTACGAGCAGTACTTC. Protein product: CASSPRKGIAGAYEQYF.

The CDR3 DNA sequence: TGTGCCAGCAGCCAAGGGAGAGGGGAGGACACCGGGGAGCTGTTTTTT. Residues: CASSQGRGEDTGELFF. The gene calls are TRBV4-2 and TRBJ2-2; a weak D match, TRBD2 (6 bases). Germline V CDR1 and CDR2: LGHNA, YNFKEQ. Trimming stripped 1 base from V and 3 bases from J, with 12 bases between. This CDR3 is built from 16 residues.

V usage is TRBV7-2 and J usage is TRBJ2-7; TRBD1 aligns across 7 bases. Unmatched junction bases numbered 6, after V lost 5 bases and J lost 2 bases. Germline V CDR1 and CDR2: SGHTA, FQGNSA. This CDR3 comprises 14 residues. Here the CDR3 DNA reads TGTGCCAGCAGCCCCTGGGACAGAACCTACGAGCAGTACTTC. Residues: CASSPWDRTYEQYF.

The chain employs TRBV5-8 and TRBJ2-2, with unresolved D. From germline, CDR1 is SGHTS and CDR2 YDEGEE. This CDR3 is built from 15 residues. Deletions cut 6 bases from V and 1 base from J, with 13 bases between. The CDR3 bases are TGTGCCAGCACCTCATGGAGCCTGAACACCGGGGAGCTGTTTTTT. This sequence encodes CASTSWSLNTGELFF.

The chain employs TRBV2 and TRBJ1-2; 7 nucleotides line up with TRBD1. Trimming at V came to 8 bases and at J to 6 bases, leaving 3 bases not matched to a gene. Germline V gives CDR1 SNHLY, CDR2 FYNNEI. The CDR3 sequence is 11 residues long. The CDR3 DNA reads TGTGCCAGCCGACAGGGTGATGGCTACACCTTC. Translating it yields CASRQGDGYTF.

The CDR3 coding sequence is TGTGCCACCAGTGATTCGGGCAGTCCTCGAGGGACCGGGGAGCTGTTTTTT. Amino acid sequence: CATSDSGSPRGTGELFF. This chain joins TRBV24-1 and TRBJ2-2; D perhaps matches TRBD2 (5 bases). Germline V gene lookup returns CDR1 KGHDR and CDR2 SFDVKD. This CDR3 spans 17 amino acids. V was clipped by 2 bases and J by 5 bases, with 17 bases between them.

The table lists this clone with a few counts. The chain has TRBV6-4 and TRBJ2-1; 9 bases match TRBD2. Looked up from germline, CDR1 is MRHNA and CDR2 is SNTAGT. With 3 bases clipped from V and 0 bases from J, the junction kept 6 bases outside the gene matches. This CDR3 spans 17 amino acids. The CDR3 protein is CASSEGSGGSSYNEQFF. CDR3 nucleotide sequence: TGTGCCAGCAGTGAAGGGAGCGGGGGGTCCTCCTACAATGAGCAGTTCTTC.

V usage is TRBV4-1 and J usage is TRBJ2-1; 10 bases fit TRBD2. V lost 5 bases to trimming and J lost 7 bases; unmatched junction nucleotides: 8. Germline V gives CDR1 MGHRA, CDR2 YSYEKL. The CDR3 length is 15 residues. The CDR3 DNA reads as TGCGCCAGCAGCTCACGGACTAGCGGTTCAAATGAGCAGTTCTTC. As protein: CASSSRTSGSNEQFF.

This chain joins TRBV6-1 and TRBJ2-5, with D possibly TRBD2 on 6 matching bases. Germline CDR1 reads MNHNS; CDR2 reads SASEGT. With 3 bases removed from V and 7 bases from J, the gap between germline ends came to 15 bases. CDR3 size: 14 residues. The CDR3 reads CASSEGLLPGTQYF. Here the CDR3 DNA reads TGTGCCAGCAGTGAGGGACTTCTTCCCGGGACCCAGTACTTC.

V and J are TRBV5-4 and TRBJ2-4, with D unresolved. The V end was cut by 4 bases, the J end by 8 bases, with 16 bases between. There are 14 residues in the CDR3. Germline V gene data show CDR1 as SGHNT and CDR2 as YYREEE (reference sequence). The chain's CDR3 is CASSPEVALDIQYF. The CDR3 DNA sequence: TGTGCCAGCAGCCCCGAGGTGGCTTTGGACATTCAGTACTTC.

This rearrangement joins TRBV15 to TRBJ1-2; D perhaps matches TRBD1 (5 bases). CDR3 length: 17 amino acids. The V end was cut by 0 bases, the J end by 5 bases, with 19 bases between. CDR1 LNHNV and CDR2 YYDKDF come from the germline V gene (reference sequence). This CDR3 reads CATSRDPLSTEKYGYTF. CDR3 DNA sequence: TGTGCCACCAGCAGAGATCCCTTATCGACAGAGAAGTATGGCTACACCTTC.

Of note for this clone: The same CDR3 arises from other DNA sequences in this sample as well. V gene TRBV19 combines with J gene TRBJ2-1; D not certain. The V end lost 2 bases, the J end lost 4 bases, and 6 bases lay between the germline ends. Germline V gene sequence: CDR1 LNHDA, CDR2 SQIVND (reference sequence). This CDR3 comprises 13 residues. CDR3 loop: CASSISQYNEQFF. In DNA, the CDR3 is TGTGCCAGTAGTATATCTCAGTACAATGAGCAGTTCTTC.

This chain uses TRBV18 with TRBJ2-3; 10 nucleotides match TRBD2. The CDR3 sequence is 15 residues long. V lost 7 bases, J lost 2 bases, and 6 bases stayed unmatched. CDR1 is KGHSH, CDR2 LQKENI, per germline. The CDR3, as DNA: TGTGCCAGCTTGTCTAGCGGGGGCCACACAGATACGCAGTATTTT. Its translation: CASLSSGGHTDTQYF.

The genes are TRBV7-9 and TRBJ1-1; 8 positions agree with TRBD1. There are 16 residues in the CDR3. V dropped 1 base and J dropped 1; count of bases not matched to a gene: 5. Germline values: CDR1 SEHNR, CDR2 FQNEAQ (reference sequence). The CDR3 spells CASSLVPGQENTEAFF. The CDR3 coding sequence is TGTGCCAGCAGCTTAGTCCCGGGACAGGAGAACACTGAAGCTTTCTTT.

V and J are TRBV14 and TRBJ1-2; no clear D gene. The V gene's germline CDR1 is SGHDN and CDR2 FVKESK. Trimming took off 0 bases at V and 3 bases at J, with 8 bases between the two ends. This CDR3 is 14 amino acids long. Written as DNA, the CDR3 is TGTGCCAGCAGCCAAGATGGAGGGCACTATGGCTACACCTTC. Protein: CASSQDGGHYGYTF.